A single TCR beta chain is shown here with its context. The antigen is unknown. This sample is drawn from a study of T cell responses to AZD1222 COVID-19 vaccine. Study findings and constraints: Once two AZD1222 doses were given, Spike-specific TCR breadth and depth went up. Donors, mostly white British, included more females; clonal diversity was possibly underestimated.

Assay used: immunoSEQ multiplex PCR; TCRdb lists only in-frame clones, some missing. The sample shows about 78,000 clones, 75% to 90% of them seen only once. The CDR3 runs 15 residues. Trimming cost V 5 bases and J 0 bases; bases outside gene matches: 4. The germline V gene encodes CDR1 SGHRS and CDR2 YFSETQ. Source: peripheral blood, taken on day 0 of AZD1222 vaccination. The TCR originated in an adult in good health. The V call is TRBV5-1, the J call TRBJ1-4, with TRBD1 identical over 7 bases. The CDR3: CASSPGTATNEKLFF. The CDR3 DNA reads TGCGCCAGCAGTCCCGGGACAGCAACTAATGAAAAACTGTTTTTT.